Sequencing of this TCR beta chain was carried out in a study of CD8+CD57+ T cells in acquired aplastic anemia (dated by TCRdb to 2016 to 2018). With regard to the full study: A mean of approximately 3 ug of DNA, ranging from roughly 0.2 to 30 ug, was extracted from sorted CD4+ and CD8+ cells. An average of approximately 10 million reads for CD4+ cells and approximately 12 million reads for CD8+ cells was obtained from healthy donor samples.

Genomic DNA served as template for TCR beta VDJ combination and CDR3 sequence profiling. TCR repertoire sequencing was run on an Illumina HiSeq 2000. The paper's processing steps were these. TRBV/TRBJ rearrangement plots, CDR3 size and DJ length profiles, and Simpson's diversity index were used to evaluate the repertoires. The most abundant DNA sequence in the deep sequencing data was taken as the immunodominant clone. CDR3 amino acid sequences were checked for sharing between subjects and were compared against published repertoires and the VDJdb database. TCRdb trimmed the raw reads at Q25, called clones with MiXCR and kept productive beta chains. Identical CDR3 proteins give one entry, which carries the most common genes and DNA. The V and J calls and clone size are TCRdb's, not the authors'. The sample yields roughly 190,000 distinct CDR3 sequences; approximately 49% were counted once. The ten largest clones capture approximately 16% of the sample.

According to the germline V gene, CDR1 reads ENHRY and CDR2 reads SYGVKD. V gives up 5 bases and J gives up 3 bases, and the segment between their germline ends measures 8 bases. The CDR3 sequence holds 12 residues, the cysteine and phenylalanine included. This entry keeps only the CDR3 DNA: 36 bases, framed from base 1. This clonotype was picked up a small number of times. It has no known antigen specificity. Base qualities are missing; no much larger clone stands one base away. On the study overall, not on this receptor specifically: Some 31 CD8+ CDR3 sequences were shared between patients and controls but appeared highly expressed in patients and within their immunodominant clones. Patients and healthy controls showed no significant difference in CD8+ Simpson's diversity (P=0.060).

In the study, sorted CD4+ and CD8+ blood T cells from patients with severe aplastic anemia and from healthy subjects underwent deep sequencing of TCR repertoires. Ficoll-Paque density gradient centrifugation was used to isolate peripheral blood mononuclear cells. Before DNA extraction, CD4+ and CD8+ T cells were sorted by FACS or by magnetic beads. Sequenced sample: sorted CD4+, CD8+, or CD8+CD57+ T cells (not recorded which) from PBMCs. The rearrangement joined TRBV10-3 to TRBJ2-7; TRBD1 is possibly the D segment (6 matching bases). The sequence came from a human donor in good health, serving as a control. The DNA sequence is given as TGTGCCATCAGTCAACAGGGCTACGAGCAGTACTTC. This is translated as CAISQQGYEQYF.